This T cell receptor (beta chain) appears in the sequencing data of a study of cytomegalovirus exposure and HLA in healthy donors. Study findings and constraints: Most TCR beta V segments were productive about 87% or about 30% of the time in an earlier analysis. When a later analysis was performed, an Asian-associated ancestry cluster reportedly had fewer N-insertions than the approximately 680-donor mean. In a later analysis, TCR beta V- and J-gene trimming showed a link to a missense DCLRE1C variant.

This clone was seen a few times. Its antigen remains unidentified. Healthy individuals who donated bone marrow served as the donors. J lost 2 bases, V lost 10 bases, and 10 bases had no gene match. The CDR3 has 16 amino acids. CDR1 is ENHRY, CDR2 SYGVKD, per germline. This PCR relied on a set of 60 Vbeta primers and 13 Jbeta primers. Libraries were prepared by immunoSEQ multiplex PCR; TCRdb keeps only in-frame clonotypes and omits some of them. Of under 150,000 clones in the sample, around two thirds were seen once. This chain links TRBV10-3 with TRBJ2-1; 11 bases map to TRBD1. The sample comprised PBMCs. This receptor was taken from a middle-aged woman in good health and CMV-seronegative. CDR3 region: CATNNRDRGTYNEQFF. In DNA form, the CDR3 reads TGTGCCACTAATAACCGGGACAGGGGGACCTACAATGAGCAGTTCTTC.